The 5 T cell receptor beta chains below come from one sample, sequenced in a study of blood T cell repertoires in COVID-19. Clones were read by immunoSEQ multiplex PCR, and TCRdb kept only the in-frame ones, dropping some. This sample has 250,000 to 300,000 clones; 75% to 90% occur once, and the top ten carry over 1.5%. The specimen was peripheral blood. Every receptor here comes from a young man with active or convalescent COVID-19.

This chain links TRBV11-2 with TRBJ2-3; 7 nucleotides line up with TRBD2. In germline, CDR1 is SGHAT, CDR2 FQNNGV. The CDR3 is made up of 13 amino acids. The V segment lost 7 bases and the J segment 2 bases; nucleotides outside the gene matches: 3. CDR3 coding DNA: TGTGCCAGCAAAGCGGGGAACACAGATACGCAGTATTTT. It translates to CASKAGNTDTQYF.

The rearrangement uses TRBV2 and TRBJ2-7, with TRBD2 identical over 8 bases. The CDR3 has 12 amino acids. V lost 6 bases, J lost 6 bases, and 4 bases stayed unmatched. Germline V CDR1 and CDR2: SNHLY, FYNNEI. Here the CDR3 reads CASSQRGGEQYF. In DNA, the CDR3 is TGTGCCAGCAGCCAACGGGGGGGCGAGCAGTACTTC.

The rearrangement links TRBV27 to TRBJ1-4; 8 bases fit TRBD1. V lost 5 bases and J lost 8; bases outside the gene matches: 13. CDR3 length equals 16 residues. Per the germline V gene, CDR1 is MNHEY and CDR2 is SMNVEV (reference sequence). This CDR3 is CASSRGQGARGEKLFF. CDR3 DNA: TGTGCCAGCAGTCGAGGGCAGGGGGCGCGGGGAGAAAAACTGTTTTTT.

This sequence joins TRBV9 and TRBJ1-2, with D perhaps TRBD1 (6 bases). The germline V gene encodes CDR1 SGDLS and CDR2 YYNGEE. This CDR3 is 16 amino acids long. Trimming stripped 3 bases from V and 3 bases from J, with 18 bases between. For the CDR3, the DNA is TGTGCCAGCAGCGAACCAACTACAGGGAACGACTATGGCTACACCTTC. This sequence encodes CASSEPTTGNDYGYTF.

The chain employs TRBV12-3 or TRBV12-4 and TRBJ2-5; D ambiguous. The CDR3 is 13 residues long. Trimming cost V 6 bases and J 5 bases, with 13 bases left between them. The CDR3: CASRRVEWETQYF. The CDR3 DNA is TGTGCCAGCAGACGGGTAGAGTGGGAGACCCAGTACTTC.